Listed below are T cell receptor beta chains from one sample, sequenced in a study of blood T cells in healthy people across ages. Each CDR3 protein gets one entry after TCRdb re-called the 5' RACE reads with MiXCR. The table includes about a million distinct CDR3 sequences, more than 30% detected once. The sample consisted of blood. The source of these receptors is a man aged 18 to 30 in good health. Both conserved end residues are part of each CDR3. Fields, in order: V gene, clone size, D gene, J gene, CDR3 protein, CDR3 DNA. D genes are given only for firm matches. Size is omitted from some rows. Given values are once, few, many or a class for expanded clones.

TRBV18	few	NA	TRBJ1-2	CASSPPTGPLDYGYTF	TGTGCCAGCTCACCCCCGACGGGGCCTCTGGACTATGGCTACACCTTC
TRBV2	NA	NA	TRBJ2-1	CASRRGGRYNEQFF	TGTGCCAGCCGAAGAGGGGGGCGATACAATGAGCAGTTCTTC
TRBV4-2	NA	NA	TRBJ1-1	CASSHLLEGTEAFF	TGTGCCAGCAGCCACCTCCTGGAGGGGACTGAAGCTTTCTTT
TRBV4-3	many	TRBD2	TRBJ2-3	CASSQDSSGGGDTQYF	TGCGCCAGCAGCCAAGACTCTAGCGGGGGCGGGGATACGCAGTATTTT
TRBV6-2/TRBV6-3	NA	TRBD1	TRBJ2-2	CASSYPQGKVTGELFF	TGTGCCAGCAGTTACCCACAGGGGAAGGTTACCGGGGAGCTGTTTTTT
TRBV6-2/TRBV6-3	few	NA	TRBJ1-1	CASSTDRPNTEAFF	TGTGCCAGCAGCACAGACAGACCGAACACTGAAGCTTTCTTT
TRBV11-2	NA	TRBD2	TRBJ2-1	CASTFSGGNGDEQFF	TGTGCCAGCACCTTTAGCGGGGGGAACGGCGATGAGCAGTTCTTC
TRBV7-9	NA	TRBD1	TRBJ1-1	CASSRRQGVMNTEAFF	TGTGCCAGCAGCCGCCGACAGGGGGTAATGAACACTGAAGCTTTCTTT
TRBV25-1	few	TRBD1	TRBJ1-2	CASSEDDRGEGYTF	TGTGCCAGCAGTGAAGACGACAGGGGAGAAGGCTACACCTTC
TRBV20-1	NA	NA	TRBJ1-1	CSASFPSGFAEAFF	TGCAGTGCCAGTTTTCCCTCAGGGTTCGCTGAAGCTTTCTTT
TRBV7-2	NA	TRBD1	TRBJ1-2	CASSSRPTGAGYGYTF	TGTGCCAGCAGCTCCCGACCAACAGGGGCGGGCTATGGCTACACCTTC
TRBV7-2	NA	TRBD1	TRBJ2-3	CASSFWDRGRDTQYF	TGTGCCAGCAGCTTCTGGGACAGGGGGCGGGATACGCAGTATTTT
TRBV10-3	few	NA	TRBJ1-4	CAISEGTSGLFF	TGTGCCATCAGTGAGGGGACATCAGGACTGTTTTTT
TRBV7-2	NA	TRBD2	TRBJ2-3	CASSLVVRGARTQYF	TGTGCCAGCAGCTTAGTAGTGCGGGGGGCCCGTACGCAGTATTTT
TRBV7-9	NA	NA	TRBJ2-3	CASSSSPGEVDTDTQYF	TGTGCCAGCAGCTCATCGCCCGGAGAGGTCGACACAGATACGCAGTATTTT
TRBV7-2	NA	NA	TRBJ2-5	CASSWSGSTLETQYF	TGTGCCAGCAGCTGGTCCGGGTCAACATTGGAGACCCAGTACTTC
TRBV29-1	few	NA	TRBJ2-3	CSVPGSSGPDTQYF	TGCAGCGTTCCAGGGTCCTCGGGCCCAGATACGCAGTATTTT
TRBV5-1	few	NA	TRBJ1-2	CASSPIRGGVVDGYTF	TGCGCCAGCAGCCCGATAAGGGGGGGTGTTGTGGATGGCTACACCTTC
TRBV12-3/TRBV12-4	NA	NA	TRBJ2-2	CASSLRGGTGELFF	TGTGCCAGCAGTCTCAGGGGTGGGACCGGGGAGCTGTTTTTT
TRBV6-6	once	NA	TRBJ1-2	CASSYQGPGYGYTF	TGTGCCAGCAGTTATCAGGGACCCGGCTATGGCTACACCTTC
TRBV29-1	NA	NA	TRBJ1-1	CSVSTGEAFF	TGCAGCGTTTCAACAGGTGAAGCTTTCTTT
TRBV5-1	NA	TRBD1	TRBJ2-2	CASSLVGQSNTGELFF	TGCGCCAGCAGCTTGGTGGGACAGTCGAACACCGGGGAGCTGTTTTTT
TRBV4-3	NA	TRBD1	TRBJ1-6	CASSRIQGTSYNSPLHF	TGCGCCAGCAGCCGCATACAGGGGACCTCCTATAATTCACCCCTCCACTTT
TRBV4-2	NA	NA	TRBJ2-1	CASSQEWSRAGEQFF	TGTGCCAGCAGCCAAGAATGGTCCCGGGCGGGTGAGCAGTTCTTC
TRBV10-3	NA	NA	TRBJ1-1	CAISVGGQMNTEAFF	TGTGCCATCAGTGTTGGAGGACAGATGAACACTGAAGCTTTCTTT
TRBV7-2	NA	NA	TRBJ2-3	CASSLTLRDRPTDTQYF	TGTGCCAGCAGCTTAACGCTCCGGGACCGACCCACAGATACGCAGTATTTT
TRBV12-3/TRBV12-4	many	NA	TRBJ2-7	CASSRLEDEQYF	TGTGCCAGCAGTCGACTAGAGGACGAGCAGTACTTC
TRBV5-1	NA	NA	TRBJ2-1	CASSLGQGPLYNEQFF	TGCGCCAGCAGCTTGGGCCAGGGGCCGCTCTACAATGAGCAGTTCTTC
TRBV28	few	NA	TRBJ2-7	CASSARGWGSSYEQYF	TGTGCCAGCAGTGCTCGGGGATGGGGTAGCTCCTACGAGCAGTACTTC
TRBV10-3	many	TRBD2	TRBJ2-3	CAHQRTGGNTDTQYF	TGTGCCCACCAGCGAACCGGGGGGAACACAGATACGCAGTATTTT
TRBV7-2	NA	NA	TRBJ2-7	CASSSTVYNEQYF	TGTGCCAGCAGCTCTACCGTATACAATGAGCAGTACTTC
TRBV12-3/TRBV12-4	few	NA	TRBJ1-5	CASSPGSLGRHSNQPQHF	TGTGCCAGCAGTCCCGGCTCGTTGGGGAGACATAGCAATCAGCCCCAGCATTTT
TRBV4-3	many	NA	TRBJ2-3	CASSQDSGRTDTQYF	TGCGCCAGCAGCCAAGATTCGGGGCGCACAGATACGCAGTATTTT
TRBV27	NA	TRBD1	TRBJ1-2	CASSFKGARGYTF	TGTGCCAGCAGTTTTAAGGGGGCGCGGGGCTACACCTTC
TRBV14	few	NA	TRBJ2-5	CASSQVGAKQYF	TGTGCCAGCAGCCAAGTAGGTGCGAAGCAGTACTTC
TRBV4-2	NA	TRBD1	TRBJ2-2	CASSPGTGGATGELFF	TGTGCCAGCAGCCCGGGGACAGGGGGAGCCACCGGGGAGCTGTTTTTT
TRBV28	NA	NA	TRBJ2-3	CASSLAGPVTDTQYF	TGTGCCAGCAGTTTGGCCGGGCCCGTCACAGATACGCAGTATTTT
TRBV7-6	few	NA	TRBJ1-4	CASSDGRSDEKLFF	TGTGCCAGCAGCGATGGTAGGTCTGATGAAAAACTGTTTTTT
TRBV7-9	once	TRBD1	TRBJ1-2	CASSPPQTGGDGYTF	TGTGCCAGCAGCCCGCCTCAGACAGGGGGCGATGGCTACACCTTC
TRBV5-1	NA	NA	TRBJ2-1	CASSFTELPKSYNEQFF	TGCGCCAGCAGCTTCACCGAGTTACCGAAGTCGTACAATGAGCAGTTCTTC
TRBV4-3	NA	TRBD2	TRBJ2-2	CASSQSVLLAGGENTGELFF	TGCGCCAGCAGCCAATCGGTATTACTGGCGGGGGGCGAGAACACCGGGGAGCTGTTTTTT
TRBV29-1	many	NA	TRBJ1-1	CSVYRQREAFF	TGCAGCGTTTACCGACAGCGAGAAGCTTTCTTT
TRBV9	NA	TRBD1	TRBJ1-1	CASSERPLHRGNTEAFF	TGTGCCAGCAGCGAGCGGCCGCTTCACAGGGGAAACACTGAAGCTTTCTTT
TRBV6-2/TRBV6-3	few	NA	TRBJ2-3	CASRRRSTDTQYF	TGTGCCAGCCGCCGACGTAGCACAGATACGCAGTATTTT
TRBV6-5	few	NA	TRBJ2-6	CASIGAGANVLTF	TGTGCCAGCATCGGAGCTGGGGCCAACGTCCTGACTTTC
TRBV29-1	NA	NA	TRBJ2-5	CSVKENRRTGTQYF	TGCAGCGTTAAAGAGAACAGGAGGACTGGGACCCAGTACTTC
TRBV12-3/TRBV12-4	few	NA	TRBJ2-7	CASSLLLAAKYEQYF	TGTGCCAGCAGCCTTCTCCTCGCGGCTAAATACGAGCAGTACTTC
TRBV10-3	NA	TRBD1	TRBJ2-7	CAISEYGTGYNEQYF	TGTGCCATCAGTGAGTATGGGACAGGGTACAATGAGCAGTACTTC